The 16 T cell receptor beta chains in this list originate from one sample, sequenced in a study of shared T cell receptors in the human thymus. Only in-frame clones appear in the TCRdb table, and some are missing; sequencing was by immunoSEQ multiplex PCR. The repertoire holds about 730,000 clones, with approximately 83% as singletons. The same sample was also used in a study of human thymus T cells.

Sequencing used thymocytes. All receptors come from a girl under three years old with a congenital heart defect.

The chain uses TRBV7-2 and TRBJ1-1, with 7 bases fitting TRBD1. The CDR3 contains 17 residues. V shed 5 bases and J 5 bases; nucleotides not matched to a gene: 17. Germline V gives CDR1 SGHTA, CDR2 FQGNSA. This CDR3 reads CASSGQKESRGFTEAFF. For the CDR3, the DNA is TGTGCCAGCAGCGGACAGAAGGAGTCCAGGGGGTTTACTGAAGCTTTCTTT.

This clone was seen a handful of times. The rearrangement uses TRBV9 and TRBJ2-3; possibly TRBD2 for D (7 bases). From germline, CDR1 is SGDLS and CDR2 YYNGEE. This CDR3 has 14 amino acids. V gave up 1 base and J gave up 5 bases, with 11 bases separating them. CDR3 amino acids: CASSVRGGGDTQYF. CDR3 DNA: TGTGCCAGCAGCGTACGAGGGGGGGGAGATACGCAGTATTTT. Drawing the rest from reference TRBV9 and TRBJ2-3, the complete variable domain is DSGVTQTPKHLITATGQRVTLRCSPRSGDLSVYWYQQSLDQGLQFLIQYYNGEERAKGNILERFSAQQFPDLHSELNLSSLELGDSALYFCASSVRGGGDTQYFGPGTRLTVL.

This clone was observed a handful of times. The CDR3 DNA follows: TGTGCCAGTAGTATTAGGCCACAGGGGGACTACGAGCAGTACTTC. Translating gives CASSIRPQGDYEQYF. The chain carries TRBV19 and TRBJ2-7; 8 bases are a match to TRBD1. CDR1 and CDR2 from the germline V gene are LNHDA and SQIVND (reference sequence). The CDR3 consists of 15 residues. V lost 3 bases, J lost 3 bases, and 7 bases stayed unmatched.

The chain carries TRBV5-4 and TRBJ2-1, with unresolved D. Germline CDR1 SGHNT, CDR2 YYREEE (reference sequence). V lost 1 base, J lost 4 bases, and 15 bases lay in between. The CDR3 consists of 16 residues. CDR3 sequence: CASSLQEEVAYNEQFF. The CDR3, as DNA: TGTGCCAGCAGCTTGCAGGAAGAAGTGGCTTACAATGAGCAGTTCTTC. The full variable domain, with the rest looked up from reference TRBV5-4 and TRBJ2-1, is ETGVTQSPTHLIKTRGQQVTLRCSSQSGHNTVSWYQQALGQGPQFIFQYYREEENGRGNFPPRFSGLQFPNYSSELNVNALELDDSALYLCASSLQEEVAYNEQFFGPGTRLTVL.

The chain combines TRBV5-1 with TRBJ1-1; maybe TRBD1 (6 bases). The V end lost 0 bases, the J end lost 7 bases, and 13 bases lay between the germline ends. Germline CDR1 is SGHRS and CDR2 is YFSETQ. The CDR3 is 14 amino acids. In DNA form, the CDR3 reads TGCGCCAGCAGCTTGGGGGAACAGGGTATTGAAGCTTTCTTT. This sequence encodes CASSLGEQGIEAFF. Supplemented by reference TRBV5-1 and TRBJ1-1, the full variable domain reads KAGVTQTPRYLIKTRGQQVTLSCSPISGHRSVSWYQQTPGQGLQFLFEYFSETQRNKGNFPGRFSGRQFSNSRSEMNVSTLELGDSALYLCASSLGEQGIEAFFGQGTRLTVV.

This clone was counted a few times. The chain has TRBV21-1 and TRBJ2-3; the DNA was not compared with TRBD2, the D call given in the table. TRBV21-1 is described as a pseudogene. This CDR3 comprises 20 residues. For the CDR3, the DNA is TGTGCCAGCAGTTTGCTAGATCCCCCGCCTACGGTCCCAAGCACAGATACGCAGTATTTT. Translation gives CASSLLDPPPTVPSTDTQYF.

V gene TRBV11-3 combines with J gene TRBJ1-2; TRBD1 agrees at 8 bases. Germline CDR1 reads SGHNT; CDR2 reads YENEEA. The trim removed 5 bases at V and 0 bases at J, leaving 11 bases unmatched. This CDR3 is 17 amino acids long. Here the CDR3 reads CASSLPYGQGANYGYTF. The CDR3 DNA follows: TGTGCCAGCAGCCTCCCCTACGGACAGGGTGCTAACTATGGCTACACCTTC.

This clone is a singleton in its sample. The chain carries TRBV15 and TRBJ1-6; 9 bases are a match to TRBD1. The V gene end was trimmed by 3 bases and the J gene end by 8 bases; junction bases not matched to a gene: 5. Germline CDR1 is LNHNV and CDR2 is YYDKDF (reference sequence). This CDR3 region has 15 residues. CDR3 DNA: TGTGCCACCAGCAGGTCCGGGACAGGGTATTCACCCCTCCACTTT. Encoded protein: CATSRSGTGYSPLHF.

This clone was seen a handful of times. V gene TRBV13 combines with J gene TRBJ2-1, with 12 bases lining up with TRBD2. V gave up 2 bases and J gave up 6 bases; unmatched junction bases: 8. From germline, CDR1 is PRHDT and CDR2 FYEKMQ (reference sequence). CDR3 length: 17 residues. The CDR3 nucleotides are TGTGCCAGCAGCTTAATTAAACTAGCGGGGGGCTGCAATGAGCAGTTCTTC. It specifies CASSLIKLAGGCNEQFF. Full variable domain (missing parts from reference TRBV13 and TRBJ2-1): AAGVIQSPRHLIKEKRETATLKCYPIPRHDTVYWYQQGPGQDPQFLISFYEKMQSDKGSIPDRFSAQQFSDYHSELNMSSLELGDSALYFCASSLIKLAGGCNEQFFGPGTRLTVL.

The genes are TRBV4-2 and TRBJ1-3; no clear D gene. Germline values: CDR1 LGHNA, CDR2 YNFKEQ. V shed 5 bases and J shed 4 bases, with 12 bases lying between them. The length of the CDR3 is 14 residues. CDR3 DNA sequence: TGTGCCAGCAGCACAAGGCCGGAGGGAAACACCATATATTTT. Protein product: CASSTRPEGNTIYF.

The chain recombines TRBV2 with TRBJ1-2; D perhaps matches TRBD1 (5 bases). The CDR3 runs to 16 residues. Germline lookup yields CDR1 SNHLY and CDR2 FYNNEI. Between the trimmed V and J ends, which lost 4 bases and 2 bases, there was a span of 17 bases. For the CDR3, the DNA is TGTGCCAGCAGTGCGCCGACGCAGGGAAAAAACTATGGCTACACCTTC. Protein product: CASSAPTQGKNYGYTF. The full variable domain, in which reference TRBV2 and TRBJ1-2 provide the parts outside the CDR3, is EPEVTQTPSHQVTQMGQEVILRCVPISNHLYFYWYRQILGQKVEFLVSFYNNEISEKSEIFDDQFSVERPDGSNFTLKIRSTKLEDSAMYFCASSAPTQGKNYGYTFGSGTRLTVV.

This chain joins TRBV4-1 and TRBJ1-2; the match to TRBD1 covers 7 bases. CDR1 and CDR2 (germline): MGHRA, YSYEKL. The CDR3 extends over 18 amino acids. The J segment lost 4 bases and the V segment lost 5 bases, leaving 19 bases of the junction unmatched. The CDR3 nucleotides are TGCGCCAGCAGCTCACCGGGCCAGGGGGTTAGAAGAGCCTATGGCTACACCTTC. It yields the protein CASSSPGQGVRRAYGYTF.

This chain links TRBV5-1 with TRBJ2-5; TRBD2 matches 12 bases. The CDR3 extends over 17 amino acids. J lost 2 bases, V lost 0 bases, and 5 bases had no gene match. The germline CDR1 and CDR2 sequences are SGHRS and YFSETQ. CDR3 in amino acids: CASSLGRLAGEQETQYF. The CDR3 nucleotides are TGCGCCAGCAGCTTGGGGCGACTAGCGGGGGAACAAGAGACCCAGTACTTC.

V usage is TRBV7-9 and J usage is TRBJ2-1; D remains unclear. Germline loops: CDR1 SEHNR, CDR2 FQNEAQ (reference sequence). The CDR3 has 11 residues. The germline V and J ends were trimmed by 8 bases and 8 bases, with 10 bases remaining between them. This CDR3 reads CASAAGDEQFF. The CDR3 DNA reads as TGTGCCAGCGCCGCAGGCGATGAGCAGTTCTTC.

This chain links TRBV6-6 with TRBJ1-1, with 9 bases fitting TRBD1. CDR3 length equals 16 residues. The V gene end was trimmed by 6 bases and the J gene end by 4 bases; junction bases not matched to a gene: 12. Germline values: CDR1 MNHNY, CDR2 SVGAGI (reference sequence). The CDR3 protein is CASRGTGNSGSTEAFF. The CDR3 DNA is TGTGCCAGCAGGGGGACAGGGAATAGTGGTTCCACTGAAGCTTTCTTT.

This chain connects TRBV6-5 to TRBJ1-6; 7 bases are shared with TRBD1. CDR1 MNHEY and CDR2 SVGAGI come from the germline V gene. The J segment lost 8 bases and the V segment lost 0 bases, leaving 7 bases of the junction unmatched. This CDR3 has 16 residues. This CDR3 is CASSYSPGQRDSPLHF. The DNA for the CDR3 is TGTGCCAGCAGTTACTCGCCGGGACAGAGGGATTCACCCCTCCACTTT.